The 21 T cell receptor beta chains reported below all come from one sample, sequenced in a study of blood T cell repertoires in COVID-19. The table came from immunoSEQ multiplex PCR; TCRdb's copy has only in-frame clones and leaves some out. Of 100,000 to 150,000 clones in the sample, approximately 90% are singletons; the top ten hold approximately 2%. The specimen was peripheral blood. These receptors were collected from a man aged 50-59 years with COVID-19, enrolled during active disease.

The CDR3 bases are TGTGCCAGCATCGTCCGGACAGGGGGTCATTCACCCCTCCACTTT. This translates into CASIVRTGGHSPLHF. The V and J genes are TRBV2 and TRBJ1-6; TRBD1 aligns across 10 bases. V shed 7 bases and J 8 bases; nucleotides not matched to a gene: 8. CDR1 and CDR2 from the germline V gene are SNHLY and FYNNEI. The CDR3 is 15 amino acids. The complete variable domain, with remaining parts taken from reference TRBV2 and TRBJ1-6, reads EPEVTQTPSHQVTQMGQEVILRCVPISNHLYFYWYRQILGQKVEFLVSFYNNEISEKSEIFDDQFSVERPDGSNFTLKIRSTKLEDSAMYFCASIVRTGGHSPLHFGNGTRLTVT.

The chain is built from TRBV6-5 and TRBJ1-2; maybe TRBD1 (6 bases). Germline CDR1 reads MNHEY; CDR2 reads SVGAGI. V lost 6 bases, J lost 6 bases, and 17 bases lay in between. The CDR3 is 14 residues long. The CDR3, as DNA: TGTGCCAGCAGCTCCGGCTCACAGGGCCATGGCTACACCTTC. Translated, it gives CASSSGSQGHGYTF.

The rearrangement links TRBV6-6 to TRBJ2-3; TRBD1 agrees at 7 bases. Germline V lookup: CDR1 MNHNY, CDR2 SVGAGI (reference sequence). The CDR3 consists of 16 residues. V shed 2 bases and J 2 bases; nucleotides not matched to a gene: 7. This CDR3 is CASSYPTGIDTDTQYF. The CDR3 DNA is TGTGCCAGCAGTTACCCGACAGGGATTGACACAGATACGCAGTATTTT.

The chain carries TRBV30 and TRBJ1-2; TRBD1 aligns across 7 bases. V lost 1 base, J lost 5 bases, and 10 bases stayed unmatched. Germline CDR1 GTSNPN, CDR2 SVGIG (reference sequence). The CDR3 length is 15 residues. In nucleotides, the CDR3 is TGTGCCTGGAGTGGATTACAGGGGATGGCTTATGGCTACACCTTC. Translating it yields CAWSGLQGMAYGYTF.

CDR3 amino acids: CASSVGPSGQGSEAFF. The CDR3 DNA sequence: TGTGCCAGCAGCGTAGGCCCCTCAGGACAGGGCTCTGAAGCTTTCTTT. The chain couples TRBV9 to TRBJ1-1; TRBD1 agrees at 8 bases. The CDR3 extends over 16 amino acids. V was clipped by 0 bases and J by 6 bases; unmatched bases: 10. CDR1 is SGDLS, CDR2 YYNGEE, per germline.

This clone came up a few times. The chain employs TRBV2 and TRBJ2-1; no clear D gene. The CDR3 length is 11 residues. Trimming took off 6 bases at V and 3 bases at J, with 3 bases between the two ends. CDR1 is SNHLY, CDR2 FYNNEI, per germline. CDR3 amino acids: CASSSYNEQFF. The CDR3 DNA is TGTGCCAGCAGCAGCTACAATGAGCAGTTCTTC.

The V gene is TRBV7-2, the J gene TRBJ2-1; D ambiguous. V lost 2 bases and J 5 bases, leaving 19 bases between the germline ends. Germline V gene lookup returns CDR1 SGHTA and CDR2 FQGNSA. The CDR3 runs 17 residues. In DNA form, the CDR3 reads TGTGCCAGCAGCTTACACGTGGCAGGCAAGTTAAACAATGAGCAGTTCTTC. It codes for CASSLHVAGKLNNEQFF.

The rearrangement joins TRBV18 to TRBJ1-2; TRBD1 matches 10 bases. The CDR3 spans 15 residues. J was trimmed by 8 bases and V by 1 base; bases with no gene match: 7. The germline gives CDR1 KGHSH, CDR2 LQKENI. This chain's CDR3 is CASSPRLGTGDGYTF. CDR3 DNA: TGTGCCAGCTCACCACGTCTCGGGACAGGGGACGGCTACACCTTC.

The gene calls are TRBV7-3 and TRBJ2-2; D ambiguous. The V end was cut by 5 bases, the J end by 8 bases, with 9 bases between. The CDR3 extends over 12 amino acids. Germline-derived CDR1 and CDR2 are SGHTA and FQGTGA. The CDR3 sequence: CASSLTYGELFF. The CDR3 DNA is TGTGCCAGCAGCCTGACTTATGGGGAGCTGTTTTTT.

The CDR3 is CASGLGKGTEYEQYF. The CDR3 DNA is TGTGCTAGTGGTTTGGGGAAAGGGACTGAATACGAGCAGTACTTC. This chain joins TRBV12-5 and TRBJ2-7; a weak D match, TRBD2 (6 bases). V lost 1 base to trimming and J lost 4 bases, with 14 bases between them. The length of the CDR3 is 15 residues. CDR1 and CDR2 (germline): LGHNT, FRNRAP.

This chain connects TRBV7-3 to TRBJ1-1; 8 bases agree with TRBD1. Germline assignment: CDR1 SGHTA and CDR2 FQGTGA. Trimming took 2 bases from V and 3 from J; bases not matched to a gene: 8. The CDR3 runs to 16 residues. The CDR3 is CASSLSGGQEHTEAFF. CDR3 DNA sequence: TGTGCCAGCAGCTTATCGGGGGGACAGGAGCACACTGAAGCTTTCTTT.

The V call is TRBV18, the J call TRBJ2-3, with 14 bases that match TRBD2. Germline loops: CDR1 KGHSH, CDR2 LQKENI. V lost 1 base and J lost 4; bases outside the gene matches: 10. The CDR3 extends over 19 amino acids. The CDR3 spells CASSPLLGGLAGVADTQYF. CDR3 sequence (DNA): TGTGCCAGCTCACCACTCTTAGGGGGACTAGCGGGAGTCGCAGATACGCAGTATTTT.

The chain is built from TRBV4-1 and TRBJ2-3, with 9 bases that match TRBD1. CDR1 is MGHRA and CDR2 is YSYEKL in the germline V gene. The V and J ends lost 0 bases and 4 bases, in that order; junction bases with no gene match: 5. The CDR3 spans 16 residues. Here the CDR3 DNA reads TGCGCCAGCAGCCAAGAGGACAGGGGTTCCGCAGATACGCAGTATTTT. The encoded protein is CASSQEDRGSADTQYF.

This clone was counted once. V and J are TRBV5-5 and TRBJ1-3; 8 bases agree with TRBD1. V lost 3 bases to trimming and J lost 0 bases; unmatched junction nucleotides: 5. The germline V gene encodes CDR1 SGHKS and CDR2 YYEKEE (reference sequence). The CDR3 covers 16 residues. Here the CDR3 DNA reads TGTGCCAGCAGCTCGGGACAGGTGCTCTCTGGAAACACCATATATTTT. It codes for CASSSGQVLSGNTIYF.

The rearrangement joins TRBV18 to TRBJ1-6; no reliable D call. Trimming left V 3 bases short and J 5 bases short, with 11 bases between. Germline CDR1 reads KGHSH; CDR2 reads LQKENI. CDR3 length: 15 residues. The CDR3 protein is CASSPRSENNSPLHF. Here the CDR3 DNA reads TGTGCCAGCTCACCGAGGTCGGAGAATAATTCACCCCTCCACTTT.

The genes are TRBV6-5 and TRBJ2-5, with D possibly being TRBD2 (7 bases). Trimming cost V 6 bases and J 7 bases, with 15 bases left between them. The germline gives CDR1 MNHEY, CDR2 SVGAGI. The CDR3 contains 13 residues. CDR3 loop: CASRFRGGGTQYF. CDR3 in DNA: TGTGCCAGCAGATTCAGGGGAGGGGGGACCCAGTACTTC.

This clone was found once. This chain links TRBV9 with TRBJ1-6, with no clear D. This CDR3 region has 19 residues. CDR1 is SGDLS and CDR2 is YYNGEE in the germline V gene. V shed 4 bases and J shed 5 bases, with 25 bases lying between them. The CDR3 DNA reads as TGTGCCAGCAGCCTCACACTGCGGACGATAGAGGGAGATAATTCACCCCTCCACTTT. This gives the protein CASSLTLRTIEGDNSPLHF.

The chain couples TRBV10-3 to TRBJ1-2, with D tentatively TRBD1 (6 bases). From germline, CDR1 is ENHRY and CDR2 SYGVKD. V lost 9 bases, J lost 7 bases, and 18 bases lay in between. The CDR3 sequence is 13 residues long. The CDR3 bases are TGTGCCATAAGCTACAGGGATGACGGTGGCTACACCTTC. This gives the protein CAISYRDDGGYTF.

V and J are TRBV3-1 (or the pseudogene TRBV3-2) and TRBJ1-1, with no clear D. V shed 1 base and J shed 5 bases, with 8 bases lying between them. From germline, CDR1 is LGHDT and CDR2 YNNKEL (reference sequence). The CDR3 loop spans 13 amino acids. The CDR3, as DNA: TGTGCCAGCAGCCAAGGGCGGAGGACTGAAGCTTTCTTT. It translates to CASSQGRRTEAFF.

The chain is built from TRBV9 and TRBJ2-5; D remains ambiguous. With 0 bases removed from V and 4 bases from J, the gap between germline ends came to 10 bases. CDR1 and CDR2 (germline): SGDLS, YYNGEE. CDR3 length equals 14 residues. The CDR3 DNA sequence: TGTGCCAGCAGCGTAGGTAGTATTGGAGAGACCCAGTACTTC. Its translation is CASSVGSIGETQYF. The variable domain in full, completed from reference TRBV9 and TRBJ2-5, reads DSGVTQTPKHLITATGQRVTLRCSPRSGDLSVYWYQQSLDQGLQFLIQYYNGEERAKGNILERFSAQQFPDLHSELNLSSLELGDSALYFCASSVGSIGETQYFGPGTRLLVL.

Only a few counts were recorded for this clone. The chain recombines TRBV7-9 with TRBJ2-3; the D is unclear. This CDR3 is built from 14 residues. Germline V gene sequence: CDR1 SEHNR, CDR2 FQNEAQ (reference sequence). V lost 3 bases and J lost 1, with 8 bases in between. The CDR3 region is CASSLGAGTDTQYF. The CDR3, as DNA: TGTGCCAGCAGCTTGGGTGCGGGCACAGATACGCAGTATTTT.